This T cell receptor (beta chain) stems from a study of regulatory T cells in long-lasting Graves disease (dated by TCRdb to the early 2020s). Regarding the complete study: Newly diagnosed Graves' disease patients had taken antithyroid drugs for less than 3 months. Persistent Graves' disease patients were compared with newly diagnosed Graves' disease patients by peripheral blood TCR sequencing and RNA sequencing. The study was registered as a clinical trial and conducted in China. A total of about 33 samples underwent TCR sequencing, from roughly 13 patients with persistent Graves' disease and some 20 patients with newly diagnosed Graves' disease.

The research as a whole found: Sequencing and analysis were restricted to the TCR beta chain. A larger number of public clonotypes was shared among persistent patients (fewer than 3,000) than among newly diagnosed patients (roughly 930). Because the primary lesion, thyroid tissue, could not be accessed, the study looked at peripheral blood alone. Compared with newly diagnosed patients, patients with persistent Graves' disease had lower TCR Shannon entropy and fewer highly expanded clones, which suggests clonal expansion. As a limitation, the authors acknowledged that the small sample size may reduce accuracy.

A word on this clonotype: It lacks a known antigen. No qualities accompany the bases; no much larger clone lies one base away.

The time point tag for this specimen amounts to: newly diagnosed GD, antithyroid drugs for less than 3 months. RNA was extracted from PBMCs in TRIzol for both TCR sequencing and RNA sequencing. The diagnosis of Graves' disease was made according to American Thyroid Association guidelines. The patients came from an endocrinology department in Xi'an, China. Each patient gave 8.5 to 9.5 milliliters of peripheral blood, collected in an EDTA anticoagulant tube. Ficoll Paque Plus density gradient separation was used to isolate PBMCs, and no additional T cell sorting was done. An Agilent 2100 Bioanalyzer and agarose gel were used to check RNA quality, and a NanoDrop 2000 was used to measure RNA concentration. The library was prepared using multiplex PCR. The run used an Illumina HiSeq 4000. iRepertoire HTBI primers and Arm-PCR amplification of CDR3 regions were used to construct TCR beta libraries. Before sequencing, the PCR products underwent gel purification. The published analysis was carried out like this. A total of some 65 TRBV and about 13 TRBJ segments were identified across samples and were used for gene usage analysis of CDR3 amino acid clonotypes. Filtered high-quality paired reads were merged into contigs using COPE and FqMerger. Contigs were aligned with BLAST to IMGT TRBV, TRBD and TRBJ reference genes, and CDR3 was defined per IMGT. Highly expanded clones were defined as clonotypes with a frequency above 0.1%. Shannon entropy was used to measure repertoire diversity, and the Gini coefficient was used to measure V-J evenness. Clonotypes shared by more than one individual were considered public. TCRdb handled the public reads itself, with Q25 trimming in fastp and clone calling in MiXCR, and kept productive beta chains. Merged by CDR3 protein, the rows form single entries marked with the most common genes and DNA. TCRdb, rather than the study authors, made the V and J calls. The table for this sample lists around 480,000 distinct CDR3 sequences; 15% to 20% of them were counted only once. In total, the top ten clones hold 20% to 25% of the sample.

This same sample was also part of a study on T cells in Graves' hyperthyroidism and ophthalmopathy. Drawing on the second study: Graves' hyperthyroidism was defined as stable when no progression to ophthalmopathy occurred over 18 months of follow-up. Hyperthyroidism patients were newly diagnosed, had a disease duration of under 2 months, and were aged 18 to 65 years. Exclusion was applied to patients with uncontrolled infections, other autoimmune diseases, pregnancy or lactation. Diagnoses were based on clinical symptoms, serum thyroxine and TRAb, thyroid ultrasound and orbital computed tomography. The first round of RT-PCR for the TCR CDR3 was performed with the HTBI primer set and the Qiagen OneStep RT-PCR kit. Most expanded thyroid clonotypes (frequency above 0.001) were also detected in blood, suggesting blood repertoires may reflect thyroid immune responses. A 13 V-J signature model separated ophthalmopathy from stable hyperthyroidism, with roughly 88% sensitivity and roughly 81% specificity in cross-validation and 80%/75% in testing. In validation, the model predicted progression to ophthalmopathy with 60% to 71% sensitivity and 72% to 75% specificity, a median of roughly seven months before onset. A discovery cohort of about a hundred patients, about 44 with Graves' ophthalmopathy and 57 with stable Graves' hyperthyroidism, was used to find distinguishing TCR V-J signatures. Prospective prediction of ophthalmopathy was tested in an independent validation cohort of 18 to 20 hyperthyroidism patients and 17 patients who later progressed to ophthalmopathy. The roughly 90 discovery patients were divided at random into training and test sets in a 7:3 ratio. Thyroid tissue and blood T-cell repertoires from more than 5 Graves' hyperthyroidism patients were also compared in the study. After sampling, hyperthyroidism patients received methimazole starting at 30 mg daily, and ophthalmopathy patients received high-dose intravenous methylprednisolone. Libraries were constructed in a second round of multiplex PCR, after which size selection and purification were carried out. Sequencing of the libraries was done on an Illumina HiSeq2000 using paired-end 100 bp reads. SOAPnuke was used to process the raw data, with reads discarded if the reads contained adapters or uncalled bases, had a mean Phred below 15, or lacked an exact constant-primer or identifier match. High-quality paired reads were merged with COPE v1.2.5, and unique nucleotide sequences were defined as clonotypes. MiTCR v1.1 was used to align clonotypes to the IMGT TRBV, TRBD and TRBJ reference segments. Only V-J combinations with frequency above 0.0001, covering 99% to 99.2% of repertoires, were analysed. A TCS score was defined as the ratio of F50 (clonal expansion) to E x V (chaos), with BLOSUM62-based TCRdist applied between CDR3 peptides within each V-J. Welch's t-statistics and random forest reduced roughly 500 V-J features to fewer than 15, which were used in a naive Bayes classifier (R e1071). Sample size was not statistically predetermined, and investigators were not blinded to group allocation. The paper describes TCR Vbeta CDR3 sequencing of some 130 peripheral blood samples, made up of approximately 40 ophthalmopathy patients, approximately 76 hyperthyroidism patients and 17 progressor patients.

The TCR comes from a woman aged 35 to 59 with Graves disease. Donor details come from another sample of the same person, matched by shared clones. Specimen: peripheral blood mononuclear cells (PBMCs), collected at new diagnosis, from a patient treated with antithyroid drugs.

This receptor carries the CDR3 CASSPGQLTYEQYF. The DNA sequence is as follows: TGTGCCAGCTCACCGGGACAGCTTACCTACGAGCAGTACTTC. The V gene is TRBV18 and the J gene is TRBJ2-7, with 7 bases aligning to TRBD1. Including cysteine and phenylalanine, the CDR3 has 14 amino acids. Here the CDR3 DNA is all that survives: 42 bases in frame from base 1. Taken from the germline V gene, the CDR1 and CDR2 loops are KGHSH and LQKENI. Trimming accounts for 3 bases at V and 2 bases at J, while the number of junction bases matched to no gene is 4. The full variable domain, with segments outside the CDR3 supplied by the reference TRBV18 and TRBJ2-7 proteins, appears as NAGVMQNPRHLVRRRGQEARLRCSPMKGHSHVYWYRQLPEEGLKFMVYLQKENIIDESGMPKERFSAEFPKEGPSILRIQQVVRGDSAAYFCASSPGQLTYEQYFGPGTRLTVT.